This T cell receptor (beta chain) was recorded in a study of blood T cell repertoires in COVID-19 (dated by TCRdb to the early 2020s). Looking at the study overall: Samples from collaborators originated in the United States, Italy and Spain and spanned both the acute and convalescent phases of COVID-19. The repertoires were released in a freely available public database intended as a resource for research on the immune response to SARS-CoV-2. HLA class I and class II types, where available, came from metadata supplied by the sample provider rather than from assay-based typing. The samples were drawn from the first 160 participants of the ongoing ImmuneRACE study and from 950 to 1,500 subjects provided by 6 global collaborators. Subjects who had been exposed to COVID-19, were actively infected with it, or had recovered from it provided the deeply sampled blood TCRbeta repertoires that made up the dataset. The material from the prospective study consisted of cDNA or gDNA derived from T cells, B-cell-depleted T cells, or PBMCs. The sample metadata nearly always contained a de-identified subject ID, COVID-19 status, age in years and sex.

Of note for this clone: Its antigen is not yet known. Per-base qualities were not stored, and no clone one base away is much larger.

TCRbeta CDR3 regions were amplified from genomic DNA using the immunoSEQ Assay, a bias-controlled multiplex PCR. Per the original workflow: The number of nucleated cells in each sample was estimated by amplification of reference gene primers within the assay. To quantify the absolute abundance of each unique TCRbeta CDR3 rearrangement, sequence reads were collapsed and filtered. For each sample, productive Simpson clonality was calculated as the square root of Simpson's diversity index over productive rearrangements. The immuneACCESS repertoire file appears here via TCRdb, limited to in-frame rearrangements. These files lack a portion of the clones; in checked studies, under half of the deficit traces to unresolved V genes, and the cause of the others is not known. V and J calls and clone size are those listed in that table; D and trimming were worked out from the DNA. Recorded for this sample are 140,000 to 150,000 clones; roughly 84% of them occurred a single time. Of the sample, around 35% is held by the ten largest clones.

There are 14 amino acids in the CDR3, from cysteine to phenylalanine inclusive. Only the CDR3 DNA stays, 42 bases, in frame from base 1. From a lookup of the germline V gene, CDR1 and CDR2 are MNHEY and SVGAGI. V and J are trimmed by 4 bases and 6 bases, and the gene matches miss 5 bases of the junction. The collaborating institutions used their own protocols to collect whole blood in K2EDTA tubes. For TCRbeta analysis, collaborator samples were shipped as frozen whole blood, as isolated PBMCs, or as DNA extracted from either sample type. The research as a whole found: Clinical and demographic metadata were provided uncurated, with the amount varying by source and participant.

This receptor was identified in a human donor in a cohort sampled during active COVID-19. In this chain, TRBV6-5 is recombined with TRBJ2-1, and 8 junction bases match TRBD2. Sequences were obtained from peripheral blood. This receptor carries the CDR3 CASSFSGGLNEQFF. The DNA sequence is TGTGCCAGCAGTTTCAGCGGGGGCCTCAATGAGCAGTTCTTC.